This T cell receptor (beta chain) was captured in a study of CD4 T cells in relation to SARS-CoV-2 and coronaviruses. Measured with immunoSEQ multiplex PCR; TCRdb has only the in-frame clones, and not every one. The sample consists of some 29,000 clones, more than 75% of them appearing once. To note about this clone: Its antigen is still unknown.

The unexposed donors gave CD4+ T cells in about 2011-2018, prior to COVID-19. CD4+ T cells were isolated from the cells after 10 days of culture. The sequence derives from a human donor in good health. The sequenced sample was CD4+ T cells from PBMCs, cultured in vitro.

The DNA for the CDR3 is TGCAGCGCAAGCATCACAGGGGTTGCGGGGGAGCTGTTTTTT. Amino acid sequence: CSASITGVAGELFF. The chain combines TRBV29-1 with TRBJ2-2; TRBD1 aligns across 7 bases. Germline loops: CDR1 SQVTM, CDR2 ANQGSEA. Losses at the gene ends were 7 bases for V and 8 bases for J; bases not matched to a gene: 13. The CDR3 sequence is 14 residues long.